The clone carrying this T cell receptor (beta chain) is labeled medium-sized. No antigen is known for it. The CDR3 contains 15 residues. Germline V gene lookup returns CDR1 KGHSH and CDR2 LQKENI. Trimming cost V 3 bases and J 3 bases; bases outside gene matches: 4. These data come from a study of liver allograft versus peripheral blood T cells. Study background: The authors compared T cell receptor repertoires in transplanted livers with recipients' peripheral blood repertoires.

One entry per CDR3 protein results from TCRdb running MiXCR on the reads. The sample includes approximately 15,000 distinct CDR3 sequences, around 20% of them seen just once. Study-wide points: Liver allograft and peripheral blood T cell receptor repertoires reportedly differed.

This sequence was found in a human patient who had a liver transplant. Some T cells here may be from the graft donor. This chain joins TRBV18 and TRBJ1-4; TRBD1 matches 7 bases. The CDR3 loop is CASSPGQQPNEKLFF. The CDR3 DNA reads TGTGCCAGCTCACCGGGACAGCAGCCTAATGAAAAACTGTTTTTT.